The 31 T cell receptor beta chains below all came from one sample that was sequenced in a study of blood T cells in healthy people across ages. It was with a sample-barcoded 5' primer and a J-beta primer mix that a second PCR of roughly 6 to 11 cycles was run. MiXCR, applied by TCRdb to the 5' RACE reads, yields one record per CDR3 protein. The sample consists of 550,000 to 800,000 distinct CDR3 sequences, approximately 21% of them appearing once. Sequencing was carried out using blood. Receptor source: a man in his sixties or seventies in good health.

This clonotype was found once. The CDR3 DNA reads as TGCGCCAGCAGCTACGGGACTAGCGGGAGGCCTGACGAGCAGTACTTC. It is translated as CASSYGTSGRPDEQYF. The chain employs TRBV5-1 and TRBJ2-7; 15 bases line up with TRBD2. CDR1 and CDR2 from the germline V gene are SGHRS and YFSETQ. After removal of 3 bases from V and 5 bases from J, the junction contained 6 bases not matched to a gene. CDR3 length: 16 amino acids. The full variable domain, its missing parts supplied by reference TRBV5-1 and TRBJ2-7, is KAGVTQTPRYLIKTRGQQVTLSCSPISGHRSVSWYQQTPGQGLQFLFEYFSETQRNKGNFPGRFSGRQFSNSRSEMNVSTLELGDSALYLCASSYGTSGRPDEQYFGPGTRLTVT.

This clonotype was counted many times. The DNA of the CDR3 is TGTGCCAGCAGCATTAGAGGCTACGAGCAGTACTTC. Protein sequence: CASSIRGYEQYF. The chain recombines TRBV7-2 with TRBJ2-5; D is unresolved. Gene TRBJ2-7 matches the end of the DNA better, so the J call may be wrong. The CDR3 spans 12 residues. Germline CDR1 is SGHTA and CDR2 is FQGNSA.

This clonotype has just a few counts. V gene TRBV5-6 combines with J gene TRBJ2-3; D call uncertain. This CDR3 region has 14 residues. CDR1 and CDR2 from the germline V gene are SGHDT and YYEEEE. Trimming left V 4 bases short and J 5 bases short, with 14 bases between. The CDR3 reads CASSLGRSGDTQYF. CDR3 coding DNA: TGTGCCAGCAGCCTCGGTCGGAGTGGAGATACGCAGTATTTT.

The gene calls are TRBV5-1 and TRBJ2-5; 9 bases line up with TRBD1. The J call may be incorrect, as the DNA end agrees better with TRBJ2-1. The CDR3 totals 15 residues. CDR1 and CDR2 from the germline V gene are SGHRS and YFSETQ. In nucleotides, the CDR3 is TGCGCCAGCAGCTTCAGACAGGGGGATAGCAATGAGCAGTTCTTC. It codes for CASSFRQGDSNEQFF.

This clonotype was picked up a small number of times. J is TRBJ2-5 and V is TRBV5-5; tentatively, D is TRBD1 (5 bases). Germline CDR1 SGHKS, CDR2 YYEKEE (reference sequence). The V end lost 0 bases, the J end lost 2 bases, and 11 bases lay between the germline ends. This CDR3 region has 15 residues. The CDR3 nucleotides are TGTGCCAGCAGCTTGGGGGGCAGAGTTCAAGAGACCCAGTACTTC. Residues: CASSLGGRVQETQYF.

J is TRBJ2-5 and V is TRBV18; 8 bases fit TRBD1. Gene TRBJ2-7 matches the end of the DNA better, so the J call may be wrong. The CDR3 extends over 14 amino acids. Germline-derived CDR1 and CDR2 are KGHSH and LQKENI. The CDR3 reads CASSGGQGIDEQYF. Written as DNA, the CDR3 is TGTGCCAGCTCCGGCGGACAGGGAATCGACGAGCAGTACTTC.

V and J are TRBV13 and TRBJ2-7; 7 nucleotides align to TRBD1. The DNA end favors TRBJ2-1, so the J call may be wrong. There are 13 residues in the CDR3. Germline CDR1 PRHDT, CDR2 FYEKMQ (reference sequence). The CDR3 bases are TGTGCCAGCAGCTGGGACAGAAGGAATGAGCAGTTCTTC. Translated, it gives CASSWDRRNEQFF.

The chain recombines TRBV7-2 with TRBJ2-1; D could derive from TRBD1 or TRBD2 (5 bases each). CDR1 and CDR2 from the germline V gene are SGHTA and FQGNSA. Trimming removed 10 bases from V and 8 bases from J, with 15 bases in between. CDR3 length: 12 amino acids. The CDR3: CATRPGAYEQFF. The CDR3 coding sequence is TGTGCCACTCGACCCGGGGCCTATGAGCAGTTCTTC.

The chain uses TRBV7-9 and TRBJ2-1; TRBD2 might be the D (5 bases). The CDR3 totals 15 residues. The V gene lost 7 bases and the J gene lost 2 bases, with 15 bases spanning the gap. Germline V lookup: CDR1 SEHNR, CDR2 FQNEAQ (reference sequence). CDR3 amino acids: CASTTGEFTYNEQFF. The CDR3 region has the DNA TGTGCCAGCACGACCGGGGAGTTTACCTACAATGAGCAGTTCTTC.

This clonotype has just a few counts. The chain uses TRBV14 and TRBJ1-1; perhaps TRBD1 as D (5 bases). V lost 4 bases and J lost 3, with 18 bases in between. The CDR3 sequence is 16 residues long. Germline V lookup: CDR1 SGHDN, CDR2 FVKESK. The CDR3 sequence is CASSPRGLVFYTEAFF. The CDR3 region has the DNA TGTGCCAGCAGCCCCCGGGGACTCGTGTTCTACACTGAAGCTTTCTTT.

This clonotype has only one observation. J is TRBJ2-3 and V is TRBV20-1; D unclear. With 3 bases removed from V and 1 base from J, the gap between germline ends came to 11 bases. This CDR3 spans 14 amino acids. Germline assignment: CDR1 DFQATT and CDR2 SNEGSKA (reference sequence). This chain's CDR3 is CSASSRLRTDTQYF. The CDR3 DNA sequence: TGCAGTGCTAGTTCGCGCCTACGCACAGATACGCAGTATTTT.

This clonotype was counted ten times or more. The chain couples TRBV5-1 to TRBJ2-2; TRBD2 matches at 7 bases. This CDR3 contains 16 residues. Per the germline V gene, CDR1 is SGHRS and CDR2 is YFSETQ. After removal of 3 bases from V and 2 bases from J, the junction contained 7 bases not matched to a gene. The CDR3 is CASSYPSGSNTGELFF. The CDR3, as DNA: TGCGCCAGCAGCTACCCTAGCGGCTCAAACACCGGGGAGCTGTTTTTT. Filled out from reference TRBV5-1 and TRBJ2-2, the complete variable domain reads KAGVTQTPRYLIKTRGQQVTLSCSPISGHRSVSWYQQTPGQGLQFLFEYFSETQRNKGNFPGRFSGRQFSNSRSEMNVSTLELGDSALYLCASSYPSGSNTGELFFGEGSRLTVL.

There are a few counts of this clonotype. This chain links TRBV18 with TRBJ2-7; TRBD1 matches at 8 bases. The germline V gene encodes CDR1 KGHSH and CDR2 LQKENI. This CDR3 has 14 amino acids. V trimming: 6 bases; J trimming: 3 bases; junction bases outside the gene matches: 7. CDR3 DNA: TGTGCCAGCTCCCTCCAGGGACAGGACTACGAGCAGTACTTC. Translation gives CASSLQGQDYEQYF.

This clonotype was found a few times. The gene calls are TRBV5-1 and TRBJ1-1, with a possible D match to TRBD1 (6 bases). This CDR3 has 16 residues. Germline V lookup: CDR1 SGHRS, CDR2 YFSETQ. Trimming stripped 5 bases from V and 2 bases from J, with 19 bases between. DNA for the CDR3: TGCGCCAGCAGTGAGTCGGTAGGACAGATCAACACTGAAGCTTTCTTT. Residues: CASSESVGQINTEAFF.

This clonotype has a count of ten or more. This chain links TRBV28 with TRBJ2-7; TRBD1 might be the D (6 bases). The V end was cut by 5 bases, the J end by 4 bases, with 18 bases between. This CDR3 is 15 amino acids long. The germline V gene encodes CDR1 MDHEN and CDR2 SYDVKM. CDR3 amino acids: CASSVSRTASYEQYF. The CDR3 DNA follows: TGTGCCAGCAGTGTCTCACGGACAGCCTCTTACGAGCAGTACTTC.

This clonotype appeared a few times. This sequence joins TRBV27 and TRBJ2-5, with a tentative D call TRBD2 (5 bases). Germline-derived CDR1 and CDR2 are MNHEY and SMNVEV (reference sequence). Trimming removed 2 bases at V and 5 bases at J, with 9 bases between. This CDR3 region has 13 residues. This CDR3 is CASSLRGWETQYF. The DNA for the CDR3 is TGTGCCAGCAGTTTACGGGGTTGGGAGACCCAGTACTTC.

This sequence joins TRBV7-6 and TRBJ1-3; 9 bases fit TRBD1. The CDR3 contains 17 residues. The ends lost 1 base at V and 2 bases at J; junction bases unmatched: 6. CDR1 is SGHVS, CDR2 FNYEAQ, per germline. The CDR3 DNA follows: TGTGCCAGCAGCTTAGGGCTACAGGGGGCAACTGGAAACACCATATATTTT. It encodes CASSLGLQGATGNTIYF.

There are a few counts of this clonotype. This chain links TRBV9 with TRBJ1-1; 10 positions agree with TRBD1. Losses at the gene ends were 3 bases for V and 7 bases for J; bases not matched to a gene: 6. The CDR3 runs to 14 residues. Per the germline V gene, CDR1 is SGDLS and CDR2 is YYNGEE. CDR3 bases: TGTGCCAGCAGCGAATGGGACAGGGGTAATGAAGCTTTCTTT. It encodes CASSEWDRGNEAFF.

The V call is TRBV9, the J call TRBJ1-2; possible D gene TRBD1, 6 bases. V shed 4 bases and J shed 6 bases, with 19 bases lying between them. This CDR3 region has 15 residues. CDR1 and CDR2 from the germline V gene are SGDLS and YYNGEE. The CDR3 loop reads CASSPTLQGWDGYTF. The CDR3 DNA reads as TGTGCCAGCAGCCCAACCTTACAGGGATGGGATGGCTACACCTTC.

The CDR3 sequence is CASSSNLQQEGGTQYF. Here the CDR3 DNA reads TGTGCCAGCAGTTCCAATTTGCAGCAAGAAGGGGGTACGCAGTATTTT. The V gene is TRBV27, the J gene TRBJ2-3; tentative D call: TRBD1 (6 bases). The CDR3 is 16 residues long. The ends were cut back, 4 bases at V and 8 bases at J, with 22 bases in the middle. Germline V lookup: CDR1 MNHEY, CDR2 SMNVEV (reference sequence).

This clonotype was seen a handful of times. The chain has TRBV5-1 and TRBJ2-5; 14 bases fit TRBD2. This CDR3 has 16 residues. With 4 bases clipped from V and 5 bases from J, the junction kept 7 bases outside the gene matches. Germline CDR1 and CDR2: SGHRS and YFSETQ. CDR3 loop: CASSLSTSGRAETQYF. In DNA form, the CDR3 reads TGCGCCAGCAGCCTGTCGACTAGCGGGAGGGCCGAGACCCAGTACTTC.

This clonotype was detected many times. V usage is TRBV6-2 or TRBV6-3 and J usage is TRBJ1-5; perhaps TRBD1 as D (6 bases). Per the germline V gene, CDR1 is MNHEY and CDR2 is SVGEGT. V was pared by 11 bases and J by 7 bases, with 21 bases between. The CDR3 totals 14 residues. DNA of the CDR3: TGTGCCGCTAATCCGGGTGGGGGCGGGCAGCCCCAGCATTTT. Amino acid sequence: CAANPGGGGQPQHF.

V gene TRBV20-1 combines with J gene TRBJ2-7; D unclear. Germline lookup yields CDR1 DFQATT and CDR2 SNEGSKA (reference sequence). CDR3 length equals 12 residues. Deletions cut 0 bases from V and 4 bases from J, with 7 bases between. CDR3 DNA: TGCAGTGCTAGAGAGTTGGGATACGAGCAGTACTTC. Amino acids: CSARELGYEQYF.

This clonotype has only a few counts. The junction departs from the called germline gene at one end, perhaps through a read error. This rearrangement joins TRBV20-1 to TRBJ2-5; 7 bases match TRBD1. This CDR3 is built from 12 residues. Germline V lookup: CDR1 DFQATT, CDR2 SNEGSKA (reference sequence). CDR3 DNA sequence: TGCAGTGCACACGACAGGGTAGAGGCCCAGTACTTC. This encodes CSAHDRVEAQYF.

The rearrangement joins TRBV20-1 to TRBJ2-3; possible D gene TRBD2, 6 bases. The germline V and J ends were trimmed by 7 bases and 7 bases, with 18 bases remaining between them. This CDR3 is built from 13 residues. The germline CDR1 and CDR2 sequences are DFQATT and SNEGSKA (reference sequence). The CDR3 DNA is TGCAGTGATACGGGACTCGAGGGGAATACGCAGTATTTT. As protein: CSDTGLEGNTQYF.

CDR3 nucleotide sequence: TGTGCCAGCAGCCAAGATCCTAGCTCCGATGAGCAGTTCTTC. Protein product: CASSQDPSSDEQFF. V and J are TRBV3-1 and TRBJ2-5; possibly TRBD2 for D (5 bases). The J call may be wrong; the DNA end is better matched by TRBJ2-1. The germline CDR1 and CDR2 sequences are LGHDT and YNNKEL (reference sequence). The CDR3 totals 14 residues.

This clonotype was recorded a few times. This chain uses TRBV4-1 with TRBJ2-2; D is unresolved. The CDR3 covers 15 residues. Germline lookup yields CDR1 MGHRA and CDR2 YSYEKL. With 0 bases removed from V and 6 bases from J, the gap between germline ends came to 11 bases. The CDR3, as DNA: TGCGCCAGCAGCCAAGATAATAGTAGGTCCGGGGAGCTGTTTTTT. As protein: CASSQDNSRSGELFF.

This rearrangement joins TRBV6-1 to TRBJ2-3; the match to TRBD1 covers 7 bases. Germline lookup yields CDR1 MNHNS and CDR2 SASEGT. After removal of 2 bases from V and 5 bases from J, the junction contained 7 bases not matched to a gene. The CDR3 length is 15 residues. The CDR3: CASSESRQGVDTQYF. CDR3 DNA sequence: TGTGCCAGCAGTGAATCGAGACAGGGAGTAGATACGCAGTATTTT.

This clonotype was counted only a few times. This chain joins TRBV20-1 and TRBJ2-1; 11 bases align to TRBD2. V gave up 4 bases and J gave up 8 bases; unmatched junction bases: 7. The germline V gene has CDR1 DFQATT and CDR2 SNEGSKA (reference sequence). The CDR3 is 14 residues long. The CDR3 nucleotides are TGCAGTGCTACACCCGGGACTAGCGGTTATGAGCAGTTCTTC. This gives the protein CSATPGTSGYEQFF.

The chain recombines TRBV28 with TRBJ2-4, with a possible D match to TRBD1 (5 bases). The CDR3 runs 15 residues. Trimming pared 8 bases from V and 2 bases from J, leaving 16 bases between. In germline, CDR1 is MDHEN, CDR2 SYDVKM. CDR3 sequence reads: CASGSHSGTKNIQYF. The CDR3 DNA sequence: TGTGCCAGCGGATCCCACTCAGGGACCAAAAACATTCAGTACTTC.

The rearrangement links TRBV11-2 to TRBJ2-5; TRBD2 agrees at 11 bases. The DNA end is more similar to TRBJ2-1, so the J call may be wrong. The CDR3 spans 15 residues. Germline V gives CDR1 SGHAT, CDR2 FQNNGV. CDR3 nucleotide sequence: TGTGCCAGCAGCTTCCTGCCGACTAGCGGGACGCCGCAGTTCTTC. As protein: CASSFLPTSGTPQFF.